This T cell receptor (beta chain) was sequenced during a study of T cells in Graves' hyperthyroidism and ophthalmopathy (dated by TCRdb to about 2019). Context from the whole study: Peripheral blood samples were taken at the time of initial diagnosis, prior to any treatment. To identify distinguishing TCR V-J signatures, a discovery cohort of 90 to 100 patients was used, comprising some 43 with Graves' ophthalmopathy and some 57 with stable Graves' hyperthyroidism. An independent validation cohort of 18 to 20 hyperthyroidism patients and roughly 16 patients who later progressed to ophthalmopathy tested prospective prediction of ophthalmopathy. For training and testing, the 110 or so patients in the discovery cohort were randomly divided in a 7:3 ratio. The study also compared thyroid tissue and blood T-cell repertoires from about six Graves' hyperthyroidism patients. Following sampling, methimazole starting at 30 mg daily was given to hyperthyroidism patients, and high-dose intravenous methylprednisolone was given to ophthalmopathy patients. TCR Vbeta CDR3 sequencing of around 130 peripheral blood samples (more than 40 ophthalmopathy, 75 hyperthyroidism and 17 progressor patients) is reported in the paper.

General conclusions and limits of the study: In validation, the model predicted progression to ophthalmopathy with around 71% sensitivity and around 72% specificity, a median of about 6.7 months before onset. A 13 V-J signature model separated ophthalmopathy from stable hyperthyroidism, with just over 85% sensitivity and just under 84% specificity in cross-validation and 80%/75% in testing. Most expanded thyroid clonotypes (frequency above 0.001) were also detected in blood, suggesting blood repertoires may reflect thyroid immune responses. Sample size was not statistically predetermined, and investigators were not blinded to group allocation.

For CDR1 and CDR2, the germline V gene lists MNHEY and SVGEGT. CDR3 length: 12 amino acids, cysteine to phenylalanine. CDR3 DNA only is kept here, 36 bases in frame from base 1. V loses 6 bases, J loses 11 bases, and the germline ends lie 16 bases apart. Concerning this clonotype: The target of this receptor is not known. No much larger clone exists at a distance of one base, and base qualities are not known.

Amplification of TCR beta CDR3 regions was carried out from RNA transcripts. The first round of RT-PCR for the TCR CDR3 was performed with the HTBI primer set and the Qiagen OneStep RT-PCR kit. Libraries were constructed in a second round of multiplex PCR, after which size selection and purification were performed. Paired-end sequencing of the libraries was performed with 100 bp reads on an Illumina HiSeq2000. Turning to the authors' computational methods: SOAPnuke was used to process the raw data, with reads discarded if the reads contained adapters or uncalled bases, had a mean Phred below 15, or lacked an exact constant-primer or identifier match. COPE v1.2.5 was used to merge high-quality paired reads, and clonotypes were defined as unique nucleotide sequences. MiTCR v1.1 was used to align the clonotypes against IMGT TRBV, TRBD and TRBJ reference segments. Only V-J combinations with frequency above 0.0001, covering about 99% of repertoires, were analysed. The TCS score was defined as F50 (clonal expansion) divided by E x V (chaos), with BLOSUM62-based TCRdist calculated between CDR3 peptides within each V-J. Welch's t-statistics and random forest reduced around 520 V-J features to 13, which were used in a naive Bayes classifier (R e1071). In-frame beta chains were kept once TCRdb had trimmed the public reads at Q25 with fastp and called clones with MiXCR. Merged by CDR3 protein, the rows form single entries marked with the most common genes and DNA. The V and J calls and clone size are TCRdb's, not the authors'. The sample table records roughly 380,000 distinct CDR3 sequences; roughly 12% of these occur just once. The leading ten clones occupy less than 25% of the sample.

The hyperthyroidism patients were between 18 and 65 years old and newly diagnosed, with a disease duration of less than 2 months. Patients with uncontrolled infections, other autoimmune diseases, pregnancy or lactation were excluded. Diagnoses relied on clinical symptoms, serum thyroxine and TRAb, thyroid ultrasound and orbital computed tomography. Blood from progressor patients was collected at the time of first diagnosis with hyperthyroidism, before any ophthalmopathy symptoms had appeared. Ficoll-Paque density gradient centrifugation was used to isolate PBMCs from under 11 ml of fresh peripheral blood. Progressor patients were initially diagnosed with Graves' hyperthyroidism and developed ophthalmopathy during follow-up. Total RNA was extracted using Trizol reagent, and RNA quality was assessed on an Agilent 2100 Bioanalyzer.

Material for sequencing was blood. The rearranged segments are TRBV6-2 or TRBV6-3 and TRBJ2-5; TRBD1 could be the D gene, as 5 bases match. The source of this sequence is a man aged 25 to 40 with Graves' hyperthyroidism that later progressed to Graves' ophthalmopathy. Here is the DNA: TGTGCCAGCAGACACACAACAGGAGTTCAGTACTTC. The resulting protein is CASRHTTGVQYF.